The 23 T cell receptor beta chains in this list originate from one sample, sequenced in a study of blood T cell repertoires in COVID-19. Data came from immunoSEQ multiplex PCR; TCRdb stores just in-frame clones and leaves some out. The sample holds 200,000 to 300,000 clones; over 75% are singletons and the top ten take about 0.7%. Material for sequencing was peripheral blood. These receptor sequences come from a human donor in a cohort sampled during active COVID-19.

The rearrangement uses TRBV4-3 and TRBJ2-7; 8 bases line up with TRBD2. V lost 1 base and J lost 4; bases outside the gene matches: 3. Germline-derived CDR1 and CDR2 are LGHNA and YSLEER. The CDR3 has 14 amino acids. As DNA, the CDR3 is TGCGCCAGCAGCCAAGGGCCTAGCGGGTACGAGCAGTACTTC. Translated: CASSQGPSGYEQYF.

The genes are TRBV7-9 and TRBJ2-7; the D gene is possibly TRBD2 (5 bases). This CDR3 is built from 16 residues. V lost 7 bases and J 4 bases, leaving 23 bases between the germline ends. Per the germline V gene, CDR1 is SEHNR and CDR2 is FQNEAQ (reference sequence). DNA of the CDR3: TGTGCCAGCACTCCCTCGTTTGAGGCCGGGGTGTACGAGCAGTACTTC. Protein sequence: CASTPSFEAGVYEQYF.

The chain uses TRBV24-1 and TRBJ2-1; 15 positions agree with TRBD2. The V gene end was trimmed by 4 bases and the J gene end by 4 bases; junction bases not matched to a gene: 13. CDR1 and CDR2 (germline): KGHDR, SFDVKD. This CDR3 comprises 20 residues. The CDR3 loop reads CATSDPGVGTSGRSYNEQFF. The CDR3 region has the DNA TGTGCCACCAGTGACCCAGGGGTCGGGACTAGCGGGAGGTCGTACAATGAGCAGTTCTTC.

The chain joins TRBV4-3 to TRBJ1-2; tentatively, D is TRBD1 (6 bases). The CDR3 is 17 residues long. V gave up 1 base and J gave up 5 bases, with 20 bases separating them. CDR1 is LGHNA, CDR2 YSLEER, per germline. CDR3 bases: TGCGCCAGCAGCCAAGGTAGATCGGGGGGCGCGCCGTATGGCTACACCTTC. Residues: CASSQGRSGGAPYGYTF.

This clone was seen just once. This chain links TRBV11-2 with TRBJ1-5; D gene uncertain. Germline V gene lookup returns CDR1 SGHAT and CDR2 FQNNGV. V was clipped by 2 bases and J by 5 bases, with 7 bases between them. The CDR3 is 13 residues long. The CDR3 sequence: CASSLQRDQPQHF. In DNA, the CDR3 is TGTGCCAGCAGCTTACAGCGGGATCAGCCCCAGCATTTT.

This chain links TRBV6-5 with TRBJ1-2; D possibly corresponds to TRBD1 (6 bases). Trimming cost V 4 bases and J 11 bases, with 17 bases left between them. The CDR3 runs 13 residues. CDR1 and CDR2 (germline): MNHEY, SVGAGI. DNA for the CDR3: TGTGCCAGCAGTTGGGACACCTCTACACCTTACACCTTC. It encodes CASSWDTSTPYTF.

The rearrangement links TRBV7-2 to TRBJ2-7; D possibly corresponds to TRBD2 (6 bases). With 5 bases removed from V and 3 bases from J, the gap between germline ends came to 14 bases. CDR1 and CDR2 (germline): SGHTA, FQGNSA. The CDR3 is 14 amino acids. This chain's CDR3 is CASSNSRDFYEQYF. CDR3 nucleotide sequence: TGTGCCAGCAGCAACTCTCGGGACTTCTACGAGCAGTACTTC.

V and J are TRBV28 and TRBJ2-5, with 11 bases aligning to TRBD2. CDR3 length: 17 residues. Looked up from germline, CDR1 is MDHEN and CDR2 is SYDVKM. J was trimmed by 0 bases and V by 4 bases; bases with no gene match: 7. CDR3 sequence: CASSSPPSGRYQETQYF. CDR3 DNA sequence: TGTGCCAGCAGTTCTCCCCCTAGCGGGAGGTACCAAGAGACCCAGTACTTC.

CDR3 protein: CASSSPTGTGAKLNTEAFF. CDR3 sequence (DNA): TGTGCCAGCAGCTCCCCTACTGGGACAGGGGCAAAGTTGAACACTGAAGCTTTCTTT. The genes are TRBV7-6 and TRBJ1-1; 10 bases match TRBD1. Trimming took 4 bases from V and 0 from J; bases not matched to a gene: 14. This CDR3 has 19 residues. CDR1 is SGHVS, CDR2 FNYEAQ, per germline. Using reference TRBV7-6 and TRBJ1-1 for the parts outside the CDR3, the full variable domain is GAGVSQSPRYKVTKRGQDVALRCDPISGHVSLYWYRQALGQGPEFLTYFNYEAQQDKSGLPNDRFSAERPEGSISTLTIQRTEQRDSAMYRCASSSPTGTGAKLNTEAFFGQGTRLTVV.

This chain uses TRBV4-3 with TRBJ2-2, with 7 nucleotides matching TRBD2. CDR3 length: 16 amino acids. J gave up 6 bases and V 0 bases, and 7 bases lay outside the gene matches. Per germline, CDR1 LGHNA and CDR2 YSLEER. The CDR3 nucleotides are TGCGCCAGCAGCCAAGAAAGCGGGAATTGGGCCGGGGAGCTGTTTTTT. Encoded protein: CASSQESGNWAGELFF.

V usage is TRBV5-1 and J usage is TRBJ2-7; D might be TRBD1 (6 bases). The CDR3 sequence is 13 residues long. Germline lookup yields CDR1 SGHRS and CDR2 YFSETQ. V was clipped by 0 bases and J by 6 bases, with 10 bases between them. The CDR3 coding sequence is TGCGCCAGCAGCTTGGTACCAGGGGCCGAGCAGTACTTC. Translating gives CASSLVPGAEQYF.

The chain uses TRBV9 and TRBJ1-2, with D unresolved. This CDR3 is 15 amino acids long. V dropped 2 bases and J dropped 4 bases, with 15 bases sitting between them. Germline CDR1 SGDLS, CDR2 YYNGEE. The CDR3 DNA reads TGTGCCAGCAGCGTGGCGGCGGGTCGACCCTATGGCTACACCTTC. Encoded protein: CASSVAAGRPYGYTF.

The gene calls are TRBV4-2 and TRBJ1-6; D is ambiguous. The CDR3 extends over 17 amino acids. Germline CDR1 LGHNA, CDR2 YNFKEQ. V lost 4 bases and J 0 bases, leaving 13 bases between the germline ends. CDR3 amino acids: CASSPRAADSYNSPLHF. In DNA form, the CDR3 reads TGTGCCAGCAGCCCAAGAGCGGCAGACTCCTATAATTCACCCCTCCACTTT.

This sequence joins TRBV29-1 and TRBJ2-3; TRBD2 agrees at 11 bases. J was trimmed by 1 base and V by 4 bases; bases with no gene match: 7. Germline V gene data show CDR1 as SQVTM and CDR2 as ANQGSEA. CDR3 size: 16 residues. The CDR3 DNA is TGCAGCGTTGGGTCACTAGCGGGGGCAGGCACAGATACGCAGTATTTT. Its translation: CSVGSLAGAGTDTQYF.

Turning to this clone: Germline and junction disagree at one end, which may indicate a read error. The chain joins TRBV6-2 or TRBV6-3 to TRBJ2-1; tentatively, D is TRBD2 (6 bases). Germline V gene data show CDR1 as MNHEY and CDR2 as SVGEGT. The CDR3 has 13 residues. The CDR3 sequence is CASSYLAYSEQFF. The CDR3 DNA reads as TGTGCCAGCAGTTATCTAGCGTACAGTGAGCAGTTCTTC.

This clone was seen a handful of times. V and J are TRBV10-2 and TRBJ1-3; a weak D match, TRBD1 (6 bases). The V end was cut by 8 bases, the J end by 4 bases, with 12 bases between. CDR3 length: 13 amino acids. Germline values: CDR1 WSHSY, CDR2 SAAADI. The CDR3 sequence is CASGQSAGNTIYF. The CDR3 DNA is TGCGCCAGCGGACAGTCGGCAGGAAACACCATATATTTT.

In its sample, this clone was seen once. V usage is TRBV7-9 and J usage is TRBJ2-7; no clear D. Trimming took off 3 bases at V and 1 base at J, with 13 bases between the two ends. CDR1 is SEHNR and CDR2 is FQNEAQ in the germline V gene (reference sequence). This CDR3 comprises 15 residues. The CDR3 spells CASSFGGRKSYEQYF. CDR3 coding DNA: TGTGCCAGCAGCTTTGGTGGGCGCAAATCCTACGAGCAGTACTTC. Together with reference TRBV7-9 and TRBJ2-7, the CDR3 gives the full variable domain: DTGVSQNPRHKITKRGQNVTFRCDPISEHNRLYWYRQTLGQGPEFLTYFQNEAQLEKSRLLSDRFSAERPKGSFSTLEIQRTEQGDSAMYLCASSFGGRKSYEQYFGPGTRLTVT.

The chain employs TRBV13 and TRBJ1-3; D not resolved. The CDR3 loop spans 12 amino acids. Germline loops: CDR1 PRHDT, CDR2 FYEKMQ (reference sequence). V gave up 6 bases and J gave up 2 bases, with 5 bases separating them. The CDR3 DNA reads as TGTGCCAGCAGGGCGGCTGGAAACACCATATATTTT. It encodes CASRAAGNTIYF.

This chain connects TRBV3-1 (or the pseudogene TRBV3-2) to TRBJ2-5; TRBD2 aligns across 13 bases. Germline CDR1 and CDR2: LGHDT and YNNKEL (reference sequence). V shed 1 base, J shed 7 bases, and the junction held 6 bases outside the gene matches. This CDR3 region has 16 residues. The CDR3 loop reads CASSQVTSGGAGTQYF. Here the CDR3 DNA reads TGTGCCAGCAGCCAAGTCACTAGCGGGGGGGCAGGGACCCAGTACTTC.

The chain recombines TRBV12-3 or TRBV12-4 with TRBJ1-5, with 7 positions matching TRBD1. The CDR3 has 13 amino acids. V shed 3 bases, J shed 7 bases, and the junction held 3 bases outside the gene matches. The CDR3 coding sequence is TGTGCCAGCAGTTTTAGGGGGCGACAGCCCCAGCATTTT. Its protein is CASSFRGRQPQHF.

The chain carries TRBV2 and TRBJ1-3, with no clear D. Trimming pared 2 bases from V and 1 base from J, leaving 6 bases between. Germline-derived CDR1 and CDR2 are SNHLY and FYNNEI. This CDR3 has 14 amino acids. CDR3 sequence (DNA): TGTGCCAGCAGTGAACAAGCATCTGGAAACACCATATATTTT. It encodes CASSEQASGNTIYF.

This clone was detected only once. The chain combines TRBV19 with TRBJ1-2; 7 bases are a match to TRBD1. V shed 1 base, J shed 2 bases, and the junction held 7 bases outside the gene matches. Germline loops: CDR1 LNHDA, CDR2 SQIVND (reference sequence). This CDR3 has 16 residues. The CDR3: CASSIATWTGNYGYTF. For the CDR3, the DNA is TGTGCCAGTAGTATAGCCACTTGGACAGGAAACTATGGCTACACCTTC.

The rearrangement joins TRBV28 to TRBJ1-5; 10 bases are shared with TRBD1. This CDR3 contains 17 residues. The junction had 10 bases not matched to a gene; V was cut back by 6 bases and J by 2 bases. Germline lookup yields CDR1 MDHEN and CDR2 SYDVKM. The CDR3 region has the DNA TGTGCCAGCAGCCACGGGACAGGGGAGGTTGGCAATCAGCCCCAGCATTTT. This gives the protein CASSHGTGEVGNQPQHF.